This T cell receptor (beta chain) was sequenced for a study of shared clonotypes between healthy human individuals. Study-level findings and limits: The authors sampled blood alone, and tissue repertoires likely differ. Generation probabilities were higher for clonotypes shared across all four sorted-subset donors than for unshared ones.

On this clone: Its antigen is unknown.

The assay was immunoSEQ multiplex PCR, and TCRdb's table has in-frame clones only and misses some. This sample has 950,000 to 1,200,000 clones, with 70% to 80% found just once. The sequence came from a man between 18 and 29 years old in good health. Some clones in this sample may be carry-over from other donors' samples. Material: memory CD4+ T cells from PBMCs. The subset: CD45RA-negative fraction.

The CDR3 loop is CASSQGAGLAGGWGRDEQFF. The DNA for the CDR3 is TGTGCCAGCAGCCAAGGGGCCGGGCTAGCGGGAGGATGGGGTCGCGATGAGCAGTTCTTC. The chain joins TRBV4-2 to TRBJ2-1, with TRBD2 matching 11 bases. Germline loops: CDR1 LGHNA, CDR2 YNFKEQ. J was trimmed by 8 bases and V by 1 base; bases with no gene match: 19. The CDR3 runs 20 residues.